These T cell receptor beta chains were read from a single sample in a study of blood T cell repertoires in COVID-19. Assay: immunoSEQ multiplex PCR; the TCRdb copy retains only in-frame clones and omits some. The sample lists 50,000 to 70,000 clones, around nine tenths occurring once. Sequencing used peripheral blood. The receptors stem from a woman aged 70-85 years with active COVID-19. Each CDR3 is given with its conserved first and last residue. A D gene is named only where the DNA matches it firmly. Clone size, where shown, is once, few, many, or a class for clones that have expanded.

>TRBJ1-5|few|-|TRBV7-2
CASSLQGWLEQPQHF
TGTGCCAGCAGCTTACAGGGGTGGCTTGAACAGCCCCAGCATTTT
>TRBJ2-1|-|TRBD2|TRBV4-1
CASSQRRTSGSRNEQFF
TGCGCCAGCAGCCAAAGGCGGACTAGCGGGAGCAGGAATGAGCAGTTCTTC
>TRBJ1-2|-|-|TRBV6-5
CASSYSESGYGYTF
TGTGCCAGCAGTTACTCTGAATCAGGGTATGGCTACACCTTC
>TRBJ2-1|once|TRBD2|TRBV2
CASAGTSGNNEQFF
TGTGCCAGTGCCGGGACTAGCGGTAACAATGAGCAGTTCTTC
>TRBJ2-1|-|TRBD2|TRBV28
CASSGLAGDNEQFF
TGTGCCAGCAGTGGACTAGCGGGAGACAATGAGCAGTTCTTC
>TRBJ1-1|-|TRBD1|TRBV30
CALIRAQGGVETEAFF
TGTGCCTTAATCCGCGCACAAGGGGGCGTTGAGACTGAAGCTTTCTTT
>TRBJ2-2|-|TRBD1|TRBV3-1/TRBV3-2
CASSPQWTGDNTGELFF
TGTGCCAGCAGCCCTCAATGGACAGGGGATAACACCGGGGAGCTGTTTTTT
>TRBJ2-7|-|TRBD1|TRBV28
CASSLRLQGASEQYF
TGTGCCAGCAGTTTACGCTTACAGGGGGCGAGTGAGCAGTACTTC
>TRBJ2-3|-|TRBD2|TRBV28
CASSLSGKGSTDTQYF
TGTGCCAGCAGTCTTAGCGGGAAGGGGAGCACAGATACGCAGTATTTT
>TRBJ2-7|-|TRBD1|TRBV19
CASSIGQGASYEQYF
TGTGCCAGTAGTATCGGACAGGGGGCTTCCTACGAGCAGTACTTC
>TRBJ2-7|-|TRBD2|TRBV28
CASSPWEGTVDEQYF
TGTGCCAGCAGTCCCTGGGAGGGGACCGTCGACGAGCAGTACTTC
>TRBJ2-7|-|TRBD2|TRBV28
CASAPGGEQYF
TGTGCCAGTGCCCCGGGGGGCGAGCAGTACTTC
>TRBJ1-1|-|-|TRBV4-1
CASSQLDRGETEAFF
TGCGCCAGCAGCCAATTAGACCGGGGTGAAACTGAAGCTTTCTTT
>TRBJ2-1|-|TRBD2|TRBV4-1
CASSQGLAENEQFF
TGCGCCAGCAGCCAAGGACTAGCGGAGAATGAGCAGTTCTTC
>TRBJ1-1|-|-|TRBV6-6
CASSSPIGTTEAFF
TGTGCCAGCAGCTCCCCGATAGGGACAACTGAAGCTTTCTTT
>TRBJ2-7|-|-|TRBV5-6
CASSLAGHHEQYF
TGTGCCAGCAGCTTGGCGGGACATCACGAGCAGTACTTC
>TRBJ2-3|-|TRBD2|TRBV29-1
CSVAGLAGRGDTQYF
TGCAGCGTTGCCGGACTAGCGGGACGGGGGGATACGCAGTATTTT
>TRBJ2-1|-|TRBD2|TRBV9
CASSVVGGFGNEQFF
TGTGCCAGCAGCGTAGTGGGAGGGTTCGGCAATGAGCAGTTCTTC
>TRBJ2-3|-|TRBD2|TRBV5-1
CASSLAVQSGGTDTQYF
TGCGCCAGCAGCTTGGCGGTTCAGAGCGGGGGCACAGATACGCAGTATTTT
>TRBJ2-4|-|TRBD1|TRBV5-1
CASSSGQGASKNIQYF
TGCGCCAGCAGCTCGGGACAGGGGGCGTCCAAAAACATTCAGTACTTC
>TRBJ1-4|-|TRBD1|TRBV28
CASSFRDRGRGKLFF
TGTGCCAGCAGTTTCCGGGACAGGGGGCGAGGAAAACTGTTTTTT
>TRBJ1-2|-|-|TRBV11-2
CASSFGPGNGYTF
-
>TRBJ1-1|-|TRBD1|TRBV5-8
CASSFDRGGGKAFF
TGTGCCAGCAGCTTCGACAGGGGTGGGGGGAAAGCTTTCTTT
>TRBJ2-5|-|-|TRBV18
CASSPPSSEETQYF
TGTGCCAGCTCACCACCGTCGTCCGAGGAGACCCAGTACTTC
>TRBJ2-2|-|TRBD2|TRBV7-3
CASSHSGSVTGELFF
TGTGCCAGCAGCCATAGCGGGAGTGTCACCGGGGAGCTGTTTTTT
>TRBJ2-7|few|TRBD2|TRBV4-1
CASSPAPTSGGSYEQYF
TGCGCCAGCAGCCCCGCACCAACTAGCGGAGGCTCCTACGAGCAGTACTTC
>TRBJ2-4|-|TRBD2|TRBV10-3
CAISDSGLAGLAKNIQYF
TGTGCCATCAGTGACTCCGGACTAGCGGGACTAGCCAAAAACATTCAGTACTTC
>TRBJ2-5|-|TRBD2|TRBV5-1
CASSSRTSVRETQYF
TGCGCCAGCAGTTCCCGGACTAGCGTTCGAGAGACCCAGTACTTC
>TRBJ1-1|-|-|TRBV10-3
CAISVEVNAEAFF
TGTGCCATCAGTGTAGAGGTTAACGCTGAAGCTTTCTTT
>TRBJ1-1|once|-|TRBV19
CASSGQRNTEAFF
TGTGCCAGTAGCGGACAGAGGAACACTGAAGCTTTCTTT
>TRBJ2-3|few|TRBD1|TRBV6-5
CASSWDSPPDTQYF
TGTGCCAGCAGTTGGGACAGTCCCCCAGATACGCAGTATTTT
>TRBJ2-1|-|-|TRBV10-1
CASSELGVESYNEQFF
TGCGCCAGCAGTGAGTTGGGAGTGGAGTCCTACAATGAGCAGTTCTTC
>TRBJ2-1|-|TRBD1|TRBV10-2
CASTSSDRGNTYNEQFF
TGCGCCAGCACCTCTTCGGACAGGGGAAATACCTACAATGAGCAGTTCTTC
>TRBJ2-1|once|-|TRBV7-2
CASSKIHRTSYNEQFF
TGTGCCAGCAGCAAAATTCATAGAACTTCCTACAATGAGCAGTTCTTC
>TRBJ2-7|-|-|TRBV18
CASSLTGEQYF
TGTGCCAGCTCGCTGACGGGGGAGCAGTACTTC
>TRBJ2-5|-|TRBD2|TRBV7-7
CASSWLMGLAGVETQYF
TGTGCCAGCAGCTGGCTTATGGGACTAGCGGGAGTAGAGACCCAGTACTTC